This passage covers 5 T cell receptor beta chains from one sample sequenced in a study of shared clonotypes between healthy human individuals. Clones were read by immunoSEQ multiplex PCR, and TCRdb kept only the in-frame ones, dropping some. The top ten clones hold about 1.5% of a sample with about 1 million clones, approximately 72% of them seen once. The sample comprised memory CD4+ T cells sorted from blood. Subset defined: CD45RA-negative fraction. The receptors stem from a man between 18 and 35 years old in good health.

This clone was counted between two and nine times. The chain couples TRBV6-1 to TRBJ1-5, with no clear D. V lost 3 bases, J lost 4 bases, and 7 bases lay in between. The CDR3 runs to 13 residues. Germline loops: CDR1 MNHNS, CDR2 SASEGT. The CDR3 sequence is CASSDLGNQPQHF. In nucleotides, the CDR3 is TGTGCCAGCAGTGATTTGGGAAATCAGCCCCAGCATTTT.

The chain links TRBV18 to TRBJ1-1; no firm D call. The CDR3 is 14 amino acids. Trimming stripped 3 bases from V and 1 base from J, with 9 bases between. CDR1 and CDR2 from the germline V gene are KGHSH and LQKENI. The CDR3 DNA reads as TGTGCCAGCTCACCTGTCGATGGGAACACTGAAGCTTTCTTT. This codes for CASSPVDGNTEAFF.

This sequence joins TRBV5-1 and TRBJ2-5, with 7 bases aligning to TRBD1. The trim removed 4 bases at V and 1 base at J, leaving 10 bases unmatched. The germline V gene encodes CDR1 SGHRS and CDR2 YFSETQ. The CDR3 consists of 16 residues. This CDR3 reads CASSRSQGVVQETQYF. The CDR3 nucleotides read TGCGCCAGCAGCCGAAGTCAGGGGGTCGTCCAAGAGACCCAGTACTTC.

The rearrangement links TRBV6-1 to TRBJ1-1, with unresolved D. Germline V gene lookup returns CDR1 MNHNS and CDR2 SASEGT. This CDR3 is built from 11 residues. Between the trimmed V and J ends, which lost 5 bases and 11 bases, there was a span of 12 bases. CDR3 DNA sequence: TGTGCCAGCAGTATTGTACTGAACGCTTTCTTT. Protein product: CASSIVLNAFF.

This clone was seen a few times. V is TRBV5-6 and J is TRBJ1-5; TRBD1 agrees at 9 bases. Germline V gene sequence: CDR1 SGHDT, CDR2 YYEEEE. V lost 3 bases, J lost 3 bases, and 10 bases stayed unmatched. CDR3 length equals 17 residues. For the CDR3, the DNA is TGTGCCAGCAGCTCACAGTTCGGACAGGGGAACAATCAGCCCCAGCATTTT. As protein: CASSSQFGQGNNQPQHF.